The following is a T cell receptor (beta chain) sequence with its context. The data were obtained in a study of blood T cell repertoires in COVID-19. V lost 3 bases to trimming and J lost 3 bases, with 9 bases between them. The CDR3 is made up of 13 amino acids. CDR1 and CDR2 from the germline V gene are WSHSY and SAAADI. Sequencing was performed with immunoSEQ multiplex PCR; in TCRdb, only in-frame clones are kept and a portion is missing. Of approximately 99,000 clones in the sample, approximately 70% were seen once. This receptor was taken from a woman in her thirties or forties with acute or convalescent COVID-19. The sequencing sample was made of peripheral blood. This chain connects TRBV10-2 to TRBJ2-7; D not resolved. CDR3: CASSETEHYEQYF. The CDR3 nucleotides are TGCGCCAGCAGTGAAACAGAGCACTACGAGCAGTACTTC.